This TCR beta chain was obtained from a study of cytomegalovirus exposure and HLA in healthy donors. Data came from immunoSEQ multiplex PCR; TCRdb stores just in-frame clones and leaves some out. The sample shows around 71,000 clones, approximately 94% of them seen only once. V shed 5 bases and J shed 0 bases, with 14 bases lying between them. This CDR3 has 16 residues. Germline CDR1 and CDR2: ENHRY and SYGVKD. The sequenced material came from PBMCs. The TCR sequence derives from a man between 18 and 29 years old in good health and CMV-seropositive. The V gene is TRBV10-3, the J gene TRBJ2-4; a weak D match, TRBD1 (6 bases). For the CDR3, the DNA is TGTGCCATCAGTACAGGGAATGGGGGAGCCAAAAACATTCAGTACTTC. Translating gives CAISTGNGGAKNIQYF.